The sample holds a few counts of the clone carrying this TCR beta chain. The source of the sample is a study of blood T cell repertoires in COVID-19. The wider study: Material from acute and convalescent COVID-19 was sourced from the United States, Italy and Spain. Nucleic acid was either cDNA or gDNA, and it came from T cells, B-cell-depleted T cells, or PBMCs.

Assay used: immunoSEQ multiplex PCR; TCRdb lists only in-frame clones, some missing. The profile shows around 130,000 clones, around three quarters of them singletons. The CDR3 covers 13 residues. Germline-derived CDR1 and CDR2 are SNHLY and FYNNEI. V shed 9 bases and J shed 5 bases, with 16 bases lying between them. The chain combines TRBV2 with TRBJ2-5; a weak D match, TRBD2 (6 bases). This sequence originates from a human donor in a cohort sampled during active COVID-19. Sequenced material: peripheral blood. CDR3 sequence reads: CARSDARGETQYF. The CDR3 DNA is TGTGCCAGGTCGGACGCACGGGGGGAGACCCAGTACTTC. Together with reference TRBV2 and TRBJ2-5, the CDR3 gives the full variable domain: EPEVTQTPSHQVTQMGQEVILRCVPISNHLYFYWYRQILGQKVEFLVSFYNNEISEKSEIFDDQFSVERPDGSNFTLKIRSTKLEDSAMYFCARSDARGETQYFGPGTRLLVL.